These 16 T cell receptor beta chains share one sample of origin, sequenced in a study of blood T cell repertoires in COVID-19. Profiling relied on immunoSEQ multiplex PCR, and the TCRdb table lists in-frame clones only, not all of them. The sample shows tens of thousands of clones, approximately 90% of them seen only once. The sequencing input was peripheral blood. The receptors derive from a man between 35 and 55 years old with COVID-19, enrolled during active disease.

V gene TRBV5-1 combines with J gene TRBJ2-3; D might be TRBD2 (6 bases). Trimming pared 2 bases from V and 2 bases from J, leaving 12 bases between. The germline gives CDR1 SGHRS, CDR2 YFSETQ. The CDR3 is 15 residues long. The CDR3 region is CASSLLADNTDTQYF. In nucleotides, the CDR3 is TGCGCCAGCAGCTTACTAGCAGATAACACAGATACGCAGTATTTT.

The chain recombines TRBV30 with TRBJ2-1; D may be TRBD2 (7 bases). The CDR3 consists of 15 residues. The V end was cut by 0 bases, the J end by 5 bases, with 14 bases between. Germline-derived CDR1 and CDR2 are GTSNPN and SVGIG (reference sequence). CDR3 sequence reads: CAWSVTGRGNNEQFF. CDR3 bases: TGTGCCTGGAGTGTCACAGGGCGGGGGAACAATGAGCAGTTCTTC.

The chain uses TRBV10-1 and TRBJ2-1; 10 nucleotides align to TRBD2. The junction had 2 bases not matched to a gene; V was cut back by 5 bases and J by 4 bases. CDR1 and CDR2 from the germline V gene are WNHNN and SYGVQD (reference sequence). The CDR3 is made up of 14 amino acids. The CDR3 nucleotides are TGCGCCAGCAGTAGCGGGGGGGAATACAATGAGCAGTTCTTC. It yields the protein CASSSGGEYNEQFF.

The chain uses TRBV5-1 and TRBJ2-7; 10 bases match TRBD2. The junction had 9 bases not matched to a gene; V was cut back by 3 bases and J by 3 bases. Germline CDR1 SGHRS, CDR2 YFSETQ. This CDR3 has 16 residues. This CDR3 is CASSWRGPSGGYEQYF. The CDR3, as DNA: TGCGCCAGCAGCTGGCGCGGGCCTAGCGGGGGCTACGAGCAGTACTTC.

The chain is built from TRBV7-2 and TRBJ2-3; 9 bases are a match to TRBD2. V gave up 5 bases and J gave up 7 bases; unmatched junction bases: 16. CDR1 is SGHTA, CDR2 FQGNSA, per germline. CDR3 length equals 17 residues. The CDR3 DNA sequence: TGTGCCAGCAGCCTCCTTTTAGCGGGAGTACCTGGATATACGCAGTATTTT. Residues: CASSLLLAGVPGYTQYF.

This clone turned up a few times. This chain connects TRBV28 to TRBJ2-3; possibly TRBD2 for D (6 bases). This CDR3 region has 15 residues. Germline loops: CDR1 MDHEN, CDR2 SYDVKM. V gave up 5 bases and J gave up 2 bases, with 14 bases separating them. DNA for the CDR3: TGTGCCAGCAGTCTATCTGGGAGGATCACAGATACGCAGTATTTT. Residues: CASSLSGRITDTQYF.

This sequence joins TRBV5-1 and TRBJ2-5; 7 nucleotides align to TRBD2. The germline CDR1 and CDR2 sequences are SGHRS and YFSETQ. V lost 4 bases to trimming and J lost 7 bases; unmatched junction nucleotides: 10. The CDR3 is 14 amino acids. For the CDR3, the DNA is TGCGCCAGCAGCGCGGGGGACCGCTCCGGGACCCAGTACTTC. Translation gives CASSAGDRSGTQYF.

The CDR3 nucleotides are TGTGCCAGCAGCCCGACCCCACAGGGTACCTACGAGCAGTACTTC. This sequence encodes CASSPTPQGTYEQYF. V usage is TRBV13 and J usage is TRBJ2-7, with D possibly matching TRBD1 (6 bases). Trimming took off 5 bases at V and 2 bases at J, with 16 bases between the two ends. The CDR3 length is 15 residues. The germline V gene has CDR1 PRHDT and CDR2 FYEKMQ (reference sequence).

CDR3 DNA: TGTGCCAGCCGAACGGGGGGCCTGACCTACGAGCAGTACTTC. Protein product: CASRTGGLTYEQYF. The rearrangement joins TRBV2 to TRBJ2-7; D might be TRBD2 (7 bases). V gave up 8 bases and J gave up 2 bases, with 16 bases separating them. The CDR3 runs to 14 residues. Per the germline V gene, CDR1 is SNHLY and CDR2 is FYNNEI.

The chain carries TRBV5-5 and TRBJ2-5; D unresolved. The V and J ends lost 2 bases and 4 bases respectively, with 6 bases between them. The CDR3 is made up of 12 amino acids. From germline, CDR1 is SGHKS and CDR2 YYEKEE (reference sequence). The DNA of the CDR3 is TGTGCCAGCAGCTTAGCCCGAGAGACCCAGTACTTC. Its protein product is CASSLARETQYF.

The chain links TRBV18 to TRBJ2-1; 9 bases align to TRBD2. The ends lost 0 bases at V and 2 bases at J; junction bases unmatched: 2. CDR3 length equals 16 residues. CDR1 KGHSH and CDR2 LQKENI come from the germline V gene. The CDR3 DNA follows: TGTGCCAGCTCACCACCGGCGGGAGGGCCCTACAATGAGCAGTTCTTC. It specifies CASSPPAGGPYNEQFF.

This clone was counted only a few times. CDR3 amino acids: CASSPLGASTEAFF. DNA of the CDR3: TGTGCCAGCTCACCACTAGGGGCTTCCACTGAAGCTTTCTTT. The chain recombines TRBV18 with TRBJ1-1; possibly TRBD1 for D (5 bases). CDR3 length equals 14 residues. Trimming stripped 1 base from V and 4 bases from J, with 10 bases between. The germline V gene encodes CDR1 KGHSH and CDR2 LQKENI.

The CDR3 region is CASSFGGQGTEAFF. The CDR3 coding sequence is TGTGCCAGCAGCTTCGGGGGGCAGGGCACTGAAGCTTTCTTT. The chain recombines TRBV9 with TRBJ1-1, with D possibly matching TRBD1 (6 bases). Trimming removed 4 bases at V and 4 bases at J, with 14 bases between. This CDR3 spans 14 amino acids. Per germline, CDR1 SGDLS and CDR2 YYNGEE.

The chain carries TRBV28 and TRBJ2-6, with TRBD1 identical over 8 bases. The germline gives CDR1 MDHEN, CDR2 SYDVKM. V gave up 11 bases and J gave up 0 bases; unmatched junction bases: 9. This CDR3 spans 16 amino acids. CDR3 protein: CASRQGYHSGANVLTF. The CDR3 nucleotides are TGTGCCTCCCGACAGGGGTACCACTCTGGGGCCAACGTCCTGACTTTC.

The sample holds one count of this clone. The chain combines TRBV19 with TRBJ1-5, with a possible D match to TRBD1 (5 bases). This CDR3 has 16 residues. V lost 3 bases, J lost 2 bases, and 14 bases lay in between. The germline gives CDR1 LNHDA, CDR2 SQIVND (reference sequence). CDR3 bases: TGTGCCAGTAGTATGCTTTCAGGGTCGGGCAATCAGCCCCAGCATTTT. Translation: CASSMLSGSGNQPQHF.

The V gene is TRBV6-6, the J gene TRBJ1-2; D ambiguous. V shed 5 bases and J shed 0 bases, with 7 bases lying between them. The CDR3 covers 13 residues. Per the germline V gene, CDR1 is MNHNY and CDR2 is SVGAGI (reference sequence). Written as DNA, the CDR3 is TGTGCCAGCAGTAGGACTCCTAACTATGGCTACACCTTC. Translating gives CASSRTPNYGYTF.